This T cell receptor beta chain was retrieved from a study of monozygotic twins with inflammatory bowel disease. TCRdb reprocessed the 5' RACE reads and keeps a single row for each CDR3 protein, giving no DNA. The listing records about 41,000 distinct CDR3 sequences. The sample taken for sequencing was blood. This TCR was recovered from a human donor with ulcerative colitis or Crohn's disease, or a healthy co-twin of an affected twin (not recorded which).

CDR3 sequence reads: CASSQNRPGSNQPQHF. The V and J genes are TRBV18 and TRBJ1-5; the D gene TCRdb calls, TRBD1, cannot be checked with no DNA. Germline CDR1 reads KGHSH; CDR2 reads LQKENI. This CDR3 spans 16 amino acids. The variable domain in full, with the rest retrieved from reference TRBV18 and TRBJ1-5, is NAGVMQNPRHLVRRRGQEARLRCSPMKGHSHVYWYRQLPEEGLKFMVYLQKENIIDESGMPKERFSAEFPKEGPSILRIQQVVRGDSAAYFCASSQNRPGSNQPQHFGDGTRLSIL.